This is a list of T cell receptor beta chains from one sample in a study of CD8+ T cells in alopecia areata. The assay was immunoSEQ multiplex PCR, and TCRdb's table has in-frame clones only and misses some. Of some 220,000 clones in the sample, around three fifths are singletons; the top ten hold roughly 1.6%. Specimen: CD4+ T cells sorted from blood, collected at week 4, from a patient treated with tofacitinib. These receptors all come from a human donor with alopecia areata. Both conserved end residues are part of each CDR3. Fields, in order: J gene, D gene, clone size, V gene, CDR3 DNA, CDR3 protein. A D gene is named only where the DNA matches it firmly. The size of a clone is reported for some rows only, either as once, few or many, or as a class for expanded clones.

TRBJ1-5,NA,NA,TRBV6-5,TGTGCCAGCAGTGATGACGGGATCTATCAGCCCCAGCATTTT,CASSDDGIYQPQHF
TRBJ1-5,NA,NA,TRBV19,TGTGCCAGTGAAAGTAGGGGCAATCAGCCCCAGCATTTT,CASESRGNQPQHF
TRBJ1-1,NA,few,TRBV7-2,TGTGCCAGCAGCTCTTGGGGAATCGGTGGGACTGAAGCTTTCTTT,CASSSWGIGGTEAFF
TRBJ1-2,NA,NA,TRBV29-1,TGCAGCGTTGAAGGGACCTACTATGGCTACACCTTC,CSVEGTYYGYTF
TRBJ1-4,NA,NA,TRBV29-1,TGCAGCGTTGAAGCCAGGGATTCTTCAATTGAAAAACTGTTTTTT,CSVEARDSSIEKLFF
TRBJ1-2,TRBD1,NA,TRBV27,TGTGCCAGCAGTAGGGACAGGGAAATAGGGGGCTACACCTTC,CASSRDREIGGYTF
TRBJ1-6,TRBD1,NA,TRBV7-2,TGTGCCAGCAGCACCGGACAGGGCTATAATTCACCCCTCCACTTT,CASSTGQGYNSPLHF
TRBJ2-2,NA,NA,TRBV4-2,TGTGCCAGCAGCCAAGCGTCAAGGTTCCGGGAGCTGTTTTTT,CASSQASRFRELFF
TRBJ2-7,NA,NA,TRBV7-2,TGTGCCAGCAGCTCCTCAGGCGGCTACGAGCAGTACTTC,CASSSSGGYEQYF
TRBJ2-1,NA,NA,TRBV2,TGTGCCAGCAGTGAGGTTCCCCCTCTTGAGCAGTTCTTC,CASSEVPPLEQFF
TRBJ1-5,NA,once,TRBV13,TGTGCCAGCAGCTTAGAGCAGGACAGATATCAGCCCCAGCATTTT,CASSLEQDRYQPQHF
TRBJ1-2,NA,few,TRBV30,TGTGCCTGGAGGTCGAGTGGCTACACCTTC,CAWRSSGYTF
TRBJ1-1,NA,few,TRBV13,TGTGCCAGTCAGGCGACTGAAGCTTTCTTT,CASQATEAFF
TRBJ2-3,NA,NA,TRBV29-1,TGCAGCGTAGGAGGGTCTTGGGATACGCAGTATTTT,CSVGGSWDTQYF
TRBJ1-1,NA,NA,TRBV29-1,TGCAGCGTCGTGGGACGTATGAACACTGAAGCTTTCTTT,CSVVGRMNTEAFF
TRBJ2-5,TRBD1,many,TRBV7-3,TGTGCCAGCAGCCCAGGGGGTCAAGGAGAGACCCAGTACTTC,CASSPGGQGETQYF
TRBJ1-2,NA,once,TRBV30,TGTGCCTGGAGTGGGACACGGACTAACTATGGCTACACCTTC,CAWSGTRTNYGYTF
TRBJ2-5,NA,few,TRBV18,TGTGCCAGCTTGGAAATCCGAGGAGAGACCCAGTACTTC,CASLEIRGETQYF
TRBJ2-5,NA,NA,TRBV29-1,TGCAGCGTTGCTCGTGAGGGCCGAGAGGTTGGAGAGACCCAGTACTTC,CSVAREGREVGETQYF
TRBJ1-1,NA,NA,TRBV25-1,TGTGCCAGCAGTGACAGCGTCATGGGAGAGGCTTTCTTT,CASSDSVMGEAFF
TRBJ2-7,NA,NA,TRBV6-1,TGTGCCAGCAGTGGACAAGCCTCCAGGGATTTGGACGAGCAGTACTTC,CASSGQASRDLDEQYF
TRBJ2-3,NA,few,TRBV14,TGTGCCAGCAGCCCGCCCGGGACCCTAGGGGCAGATACGCAGTATTTT,CASSPPGTLGADTQYF